A single TCR beta chain is shown here with its context. The antigen is unknown. This entry comes from a study of OX40 agonist ivuxolimab in advanced cancers. Study-wide background: Partial responses occurred in three patients (one hepatocellular carcinoma, two cutaneous melanoma). Study outcomes and limitations: Clonal expansion was seen in CD4+ and CD8+ blood T cells by week 6 at 0.1 to 3.0 mg/kg. Also present in some nonresponders was a low level of normalized T-cell clonal expansion.

Assay: immunoSEQ multiplex PCR; the TCRdb copy retains only in-frame clones and omits some. This sample has around 15,000 clones, with about 78% found just once. The CDR3 covers 13 residues. CDR1 and CDR2 from the germline V gene are LGHNA and YSLEER. V lost 4 bases and J lost 4; bases outside the gene matches: 3. The sequencing here drew on CD4+ or CD8+ T cells sorted from blood, taken in a trial of the OX40 agonist ivuxolimab. The source of this sequence is an adult with an advanced solid tumor such as melanoma, head and neck, liver or kidney cancer. The chain couples TRBV4-3 to TRBJ1-2; 7 nucleotides line up with TRBD1. The CDR3 spells CASSRGTVYGYTF. In nucleotides, the CDR3 is TGCGCCAGCAGCCGAGGGACAGTCTATGGCTACACCTTC.